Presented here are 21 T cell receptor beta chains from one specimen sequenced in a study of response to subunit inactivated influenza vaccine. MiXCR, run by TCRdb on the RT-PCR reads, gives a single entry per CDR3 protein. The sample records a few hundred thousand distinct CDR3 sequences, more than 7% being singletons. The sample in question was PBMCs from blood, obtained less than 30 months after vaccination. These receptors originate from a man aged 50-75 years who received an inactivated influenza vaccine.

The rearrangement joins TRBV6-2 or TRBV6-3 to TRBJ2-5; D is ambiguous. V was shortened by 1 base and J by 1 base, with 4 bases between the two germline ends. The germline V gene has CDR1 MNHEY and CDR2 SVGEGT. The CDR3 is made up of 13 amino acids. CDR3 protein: CASSYWVQETQYF. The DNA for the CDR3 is TGTGCCAGCAGTTACTGGGTCCAAGAGACCCAGTACTTC.

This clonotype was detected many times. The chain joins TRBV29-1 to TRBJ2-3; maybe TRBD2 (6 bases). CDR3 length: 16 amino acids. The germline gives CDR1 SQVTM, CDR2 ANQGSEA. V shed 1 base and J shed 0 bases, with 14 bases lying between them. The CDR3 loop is CSVEGYGGDSTDTQYF. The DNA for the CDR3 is TGCAGCGTTGAAGGCTACGGGGGTGATAGCACAGATACGCAGTATTTT.

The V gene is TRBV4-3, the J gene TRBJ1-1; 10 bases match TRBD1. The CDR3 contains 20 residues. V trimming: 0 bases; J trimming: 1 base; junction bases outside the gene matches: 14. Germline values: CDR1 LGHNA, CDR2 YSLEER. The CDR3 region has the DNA TGCGCCAGCAGCCAAGATTGGAAAGGGACAGGGGTGGTTGGGAACACTGAAGCTTTCTTT. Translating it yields CASSQDWKGTGVVGNTEAFF.

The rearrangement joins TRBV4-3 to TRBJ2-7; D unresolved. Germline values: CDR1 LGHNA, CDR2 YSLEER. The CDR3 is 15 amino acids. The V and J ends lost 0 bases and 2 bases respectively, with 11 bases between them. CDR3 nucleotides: TGCGCCAGCAGCCAAGATTCGTTCGGAGCCTACGAGCAGTACTTC. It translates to CASSQDSFGAYEQYF.

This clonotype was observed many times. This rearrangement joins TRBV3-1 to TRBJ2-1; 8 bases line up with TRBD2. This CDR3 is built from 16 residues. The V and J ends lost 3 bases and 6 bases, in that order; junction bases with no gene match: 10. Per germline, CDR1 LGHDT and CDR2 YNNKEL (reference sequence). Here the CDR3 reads CASSQAGGLYPNEQFF. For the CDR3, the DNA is TGTGCCAGCAGCCAGGCGGGAGGCCTCTATCCCAATGAGCAGTTCTTC.

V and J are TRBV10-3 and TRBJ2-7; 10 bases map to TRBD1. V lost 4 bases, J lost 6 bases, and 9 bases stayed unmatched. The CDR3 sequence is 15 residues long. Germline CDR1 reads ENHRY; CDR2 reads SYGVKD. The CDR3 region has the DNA TGTGCCATCAGTGTTGCGGGACAGGGGTCCCTCGAGCAGTACTTC. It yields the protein CAISVAGQGSLEQYF.

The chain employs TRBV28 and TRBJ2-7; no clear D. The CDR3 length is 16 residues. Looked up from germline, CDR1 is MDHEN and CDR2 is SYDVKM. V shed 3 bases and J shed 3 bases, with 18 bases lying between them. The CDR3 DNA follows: TGTGCCAGCAGTTTGGGTCGGTTAAAAGGTAACTACGAGCAGTACTTC. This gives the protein CASSLGRLKGNYEQYF.

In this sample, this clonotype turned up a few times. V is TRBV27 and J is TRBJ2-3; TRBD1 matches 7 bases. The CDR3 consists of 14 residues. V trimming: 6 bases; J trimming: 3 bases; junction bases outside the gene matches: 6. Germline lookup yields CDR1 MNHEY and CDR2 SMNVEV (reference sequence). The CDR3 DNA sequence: TGTGCCAGCAGAGGGGGCCGTATAACAGATACGCAGTATTTT. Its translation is CASRGGRITDTQYF.

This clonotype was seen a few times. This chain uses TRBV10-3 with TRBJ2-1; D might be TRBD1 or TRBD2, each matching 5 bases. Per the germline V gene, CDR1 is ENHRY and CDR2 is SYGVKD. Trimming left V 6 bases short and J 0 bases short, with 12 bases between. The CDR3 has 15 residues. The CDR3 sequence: CAISPGTRSYNEQFF. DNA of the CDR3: TGTGCCATCAGCCCCGGGACCCGCTCCTACAATGAGCAGTTCTTC.

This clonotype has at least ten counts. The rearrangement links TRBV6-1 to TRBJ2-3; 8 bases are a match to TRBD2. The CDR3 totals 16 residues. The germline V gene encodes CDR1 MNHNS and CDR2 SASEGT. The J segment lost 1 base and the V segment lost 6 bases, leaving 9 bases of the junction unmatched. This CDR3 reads CASRQHGGGGTDTQYF. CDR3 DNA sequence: TGTGCCAGCAGGCAACACGGGGGGGGCGGCACAGATACGCAGTATTTT.

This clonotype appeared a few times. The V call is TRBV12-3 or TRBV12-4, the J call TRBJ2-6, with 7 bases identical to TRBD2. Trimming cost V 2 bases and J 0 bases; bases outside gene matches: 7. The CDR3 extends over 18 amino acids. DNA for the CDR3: TGTGCCAGCAGTTTAAACCTAGCGGCCCTCTCTGGGGCCAACGTCCTGACTTTC. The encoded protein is CASSLNLAALSGANVLTF.

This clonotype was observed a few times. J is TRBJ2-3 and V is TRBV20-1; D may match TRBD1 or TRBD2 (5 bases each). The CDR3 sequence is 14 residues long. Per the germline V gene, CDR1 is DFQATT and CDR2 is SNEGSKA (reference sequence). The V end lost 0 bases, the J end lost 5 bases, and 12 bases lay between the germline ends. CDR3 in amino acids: CSARDSGAGDTQYF. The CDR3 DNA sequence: TGCAGTGCTAGAGATTCCGGGGCTGGAGATACGCAGTATTTT.

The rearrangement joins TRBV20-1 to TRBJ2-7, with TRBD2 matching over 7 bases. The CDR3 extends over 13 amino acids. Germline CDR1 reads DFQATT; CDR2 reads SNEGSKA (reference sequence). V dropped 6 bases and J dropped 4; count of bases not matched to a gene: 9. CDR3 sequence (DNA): TGCAGTGCCCAGACTAGCAGCTTGTACGAGCAGTACTTC. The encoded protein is CSAQTSSLYEQYF.

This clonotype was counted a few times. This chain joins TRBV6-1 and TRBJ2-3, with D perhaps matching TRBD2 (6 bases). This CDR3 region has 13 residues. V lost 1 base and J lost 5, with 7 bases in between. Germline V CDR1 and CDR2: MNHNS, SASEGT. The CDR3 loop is CASSEGGVDTQYF. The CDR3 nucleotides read TGTGCCAGCAGTGAAGGGGGGGTAGATACGCAGTATTTT.

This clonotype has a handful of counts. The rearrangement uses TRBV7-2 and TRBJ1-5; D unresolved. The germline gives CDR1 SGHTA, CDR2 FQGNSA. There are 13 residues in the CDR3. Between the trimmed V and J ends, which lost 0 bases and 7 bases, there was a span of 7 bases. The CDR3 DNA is TGTGCCAGCAGCTTAGCTATGGGACAGCCCCAGCATTTT. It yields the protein CASSLAMGQPQHF. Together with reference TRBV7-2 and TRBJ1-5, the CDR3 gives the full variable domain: GAGVSQSPSNKVTEKGKDVELRCDPISGHTALYWYRQSLGQGLEFLIYFQGNSAPDKSGLPSDRFSAERTGGSVSTLTIQRTQQEDSAVYLCASSLAMGQPQHFGDGTRLSIL.

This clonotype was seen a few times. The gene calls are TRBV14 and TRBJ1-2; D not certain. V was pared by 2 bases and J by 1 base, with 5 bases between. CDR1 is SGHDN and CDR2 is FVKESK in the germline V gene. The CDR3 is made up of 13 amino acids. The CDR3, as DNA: TGTGCCAGCAGCCAAACTTATAACTATGGCTACACCTTC. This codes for CASSQTYNYGYTF.

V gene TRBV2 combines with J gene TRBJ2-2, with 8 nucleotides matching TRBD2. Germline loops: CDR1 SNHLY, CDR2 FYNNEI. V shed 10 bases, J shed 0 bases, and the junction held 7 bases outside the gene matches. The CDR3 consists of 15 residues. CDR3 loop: CATTSGSANTGELFF. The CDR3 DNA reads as TGTGCCACCACAAGCGGGAGTGCGAACACCGGGGAGCTGTTTTTT.

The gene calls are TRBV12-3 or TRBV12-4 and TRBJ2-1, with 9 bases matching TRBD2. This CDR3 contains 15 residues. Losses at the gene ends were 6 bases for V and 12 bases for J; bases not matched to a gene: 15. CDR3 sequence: CASSLESSGSLRQFF. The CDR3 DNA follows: TGTGCCAGCAGCTTGGAGAGTAGCGGGAGTCTAAGGCAGTTCTTC.

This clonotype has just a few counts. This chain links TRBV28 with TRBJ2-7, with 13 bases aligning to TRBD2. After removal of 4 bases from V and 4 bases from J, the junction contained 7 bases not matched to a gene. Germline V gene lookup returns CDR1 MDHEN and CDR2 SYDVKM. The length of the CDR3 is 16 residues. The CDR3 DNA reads TGTGCCAGCAGTTCTATTACGGGACTAGCGGGGTACGAGCAGTACTTC. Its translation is CASSSITGLAGYEQYF.

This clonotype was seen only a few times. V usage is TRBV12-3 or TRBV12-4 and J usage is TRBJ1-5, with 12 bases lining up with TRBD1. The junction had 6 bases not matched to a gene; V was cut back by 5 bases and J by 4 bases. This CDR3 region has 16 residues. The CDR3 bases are TGTGCCAGCAGTATCCGGGACAGGGGGCCGAATCAGCCCCAGCATTTT. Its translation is CASSIRDRGPNQPQHF.

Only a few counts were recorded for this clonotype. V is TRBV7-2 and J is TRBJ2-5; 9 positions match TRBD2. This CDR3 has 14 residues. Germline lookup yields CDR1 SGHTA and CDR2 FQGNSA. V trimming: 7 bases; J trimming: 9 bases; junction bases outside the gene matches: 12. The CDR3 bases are TGTGCCAGCATGGCTAGCGGGGCCGCTATGTCCCAGTACTTC. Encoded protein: CASMASGAAMSQYF. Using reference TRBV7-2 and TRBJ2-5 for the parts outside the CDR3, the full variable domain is GAGVSQSPSNKVTEKGKDVELRCDPISGHTALYWYRQSLGQGLEFLIYFQGNSAPDKSGLPSDRFSAERTGGSVSTLTIQRTQQEDSAVYLCASMASGAAMSQYFGPGTRLLVL.